The rows below give T cell receptor beta chains drawn from one sample of a study of T cell responses to AZD1222 COVID-19 vaccine. The table came from immunoSEQ multiplex PCR; TCRdb's copy has only in-frame clones and leaves some out. The sample carries about 150,000 clones, 92% recorded once. The material sequenced was peripheral blood, taken on day 0 of AZD1222 vaccination. The receptors shown here come from an adult in good health. CDR3s include the opening cysteine and the closing phenylalanine or tryptophan. Fields, in order: J gene, V gene, D gene, clone size, CDR3 protein, CDR3 DNA. A D gene is named only where the DNA matches it firmly. For some rows the clone size is stated as once, few or many, or as a class when expanded; others skip it.

TRBJ1-1	TRBV5-1	NA	NA	CASSWEEITEAFF	TGCGCCAGCAGCTGGGAGGAGATCACTGAAGCTTTCTTT
TRBJ1-2	TRBV28	NA	NA	CASSSPITRDQSYGYTF	TGTGCCAGCAGTTCCCCAATAACCAGGGATCAGAGCTATGGCTACACCTTC
TRBJ2-5	TRBV29-1	TRBD1	NA	CSVAGGDRTGAQETQYF	TGCAGCGTTGCGGGTGGGGATCGGACAGGGGCACAAGAGACCCAGTACTTC
TRBJ1-5	TRBV6-2/TRBV6-3	NA	once	CASSYWAGSNQPQHF	TGTGCCAGCAGTTACTGGGCAGGCAGCAATCAGCCCCAGCATTTT
TRBJ2-7	TRBV4-1	NA	NA	CASSQDGGHGTYEQYF	TGCGCCAGCAGCCAAGATGGCGGACACGGTACCTACGAGCAGTACTTC
TRBJ2-3	TRBV19	TRBD2	NA	CASSPPGGGADTQYF	TGTGCCAGTAGCCCCCCGGGGGGAGGGGCAGATACGCAGTATTTT
TRBJ2-3	TRBV21-1	NA	NA	CASSSGGRTDTQYF	TGTGCCAGCAGTTCCGGGGGCCGCACAGATACGCAGTATTTT
TRBJ1-1	TRBV12-3/TRBV12-4	NA	NA	CASSGPQTTEAFF	TGTGCCAGCAGTGGCCCCCAGACCACTGAAGCTTTCTTT
TRBJ1-2	TRBV7-3	NA	NA	CASSLEHGVNYGYTF	TGTGCCAGCAGCTTAGAACACGGAGTTAACTATGGCTACACCTTC
TRBJ2-7	TRBV29-1	NA	NA	CSVVLPSRGYEQYF	TGCAGCGTTGTACTCCCCTCAAGGGGCTACGAGCAGTACTTC
TRBJ1-1	TRBV11-2	NA	once	CASSPGQREAFF	TGTGCCAGCAGCCCTGGACAGAGGGAAGCTTTCTTT
TRBJ1-6	TRBV25-1	TRBD1	few	CASTPDRGRNSPLHF	TGTGCCAGCACACCCGACAGGGGCCGGAATTCACCCCTCCACTTT
TRBJ1-5	TRBV18	TRBD1	NA	CASSPPTGLVNQPQHF	TGTGCCAGCTCACCCCCGACAGGGTTGGTCAATCAGCCCCAGCATTTT
TRBJ1-1	TRBV19	NA	NA	CASSHRGGGSEAFF	TGTGCCAGTAGTCATCGGGGGGGTGGCTCTGAAGCTTTCTTT
TRBJ1-6	TRBV11-2	NA	NA	CASSLYRGRSYNSPLHF	TGTGCCAGCAGCTTATACCGGGGACGCTCCTATAATTCACCCCTCCACTTT
TRBJ2-1	TRBV19	NA	NA	CATQRGAPYNEQFF	TGTGCCACCCAGAGGGGGGCTCCCTACAATGAGCAGTTCTTC
TRBJ2-7	TRBV13	TRBD2	NA	CASSSLAGGPFYEQYF	TGTGCCAGCAGCTCCTTAGCGGGAGGCCCCTTCTACGAGCAGTACTTC
TRBJ2-1	TRBV6-2/TRBV6-3	TRBD2	NA	CASSSIIAGALSYNEQFF	TGTGCCAGCAGTTCCATTATAGCGGGAGCTCTCTCCTACAATGAGCAGTTCTTC
TRBJ1-1	TRBV9	NA	NA	CASSVGPTDLNTEAFF	TGTGCCAGCAGCGTAGGCCCCACAGATCTAAACACTGAAGCTTTCTTT
TRBJ2-1	TRBV10-2	TRBD2	NA	CASRAGLAGVYNEQFF	TGCGCCAGCAGGGCGGGACTAGCGGGGGTCTACAATGAGCAGTTCTTC
TRBJ2-7	TRBV2	NA	NA	CASSDDSNLDSYEQYF	TGTGCCAGCAGCGATGACAGCAACCTTGACTCCTACGAGCAGTACTTC
TRBJ2-5	TRBV7-2	NA	NA	CASSSPSGATQETQYF	TGTGCCAGCAGCTCTCCTTCGGGGGCAACCCAAGAGACCCAGTACTTC
TRBJ2-1	TRBV11-2	NA	NA	CASSLEDGVVYNEQFF	TGTGCCAGCAGCTTAGAGGACGGAGTTGTCTACAATGAGCAGTTCTTC
TRBJ2-4	TRBV3-1/TRBV3-2	NA	NA	CASSQEGDLAKNIQYF	TGTGCCAGCAGCCAAGAGGGGGATCTAGCCAAAAACATTCAGTACTTC
TRBJ1-3	TRBV28	NA	NA	CASSFGNTIYF	TGTGCCAGCAGTTTCGGAAACACCATATATTTT
TRBJ1-2	TRBV7-9	NA	NA	CASRANTTGAIYGYTF	TGTGCCAGCAGAGCAAACACCACAGGAGCTATCTATGGCTACACCTTC
TRBJ1-1	TRBV27	NA	NA	CASSLGRKNTEAFF	TGTGCCAGCAGTTTAGGCCGAAAGAACACTGAAGCTTTCTTT
TRBJ1-2	TRBV7-2	TRBD1	NA	CANDPGQGYGYTF	TGTGCCAACGACCCGGGACAGGGCTATGGCTACACCTTC
TRBJ1-1	TRBV6-5	NA	NA	CASSYEGQGSTEAFF	TGTGCCAGCAGTTACGAGGGGCAGGGCAGCACTGAAGCTTTCTTT
TRBJ2-3	TRBV4-1	TRBD2	NA	CASSQGVLAGSTDTQYF	TGCGCCAGCAGCCAAGGGGTTTTAGCGGGGAGCACAGATACGCAGTATTTT
TRBJ1-5	TRBV27	TRBD1	NA	CASSQDRGDQPQHF	TGTGCCAGCAGTCAGGACAGGGGGGACCAGCCCCAGCATTTT
TRBJ2-7	TRBV28	TRBD2	NA	CASSSWTSGSGEQYF	TGTGCCAGCAGTTCCTGGACTAGCGGGAGTGGCGAGCAGTACTTC
TRBJ1-5	TRBV6-2/TRBV6-3	NA	NA	CASSYPTAHGNQPQHF	TGTGCCAGCAGTTACCCGACAGCCCACGGCAATCAGCCCCAGCATTTT
TRBJ1-1	TRBV7-8	NA	NA	CASSPPGLEAFF	TGTGCCAGCAGCCCCCCGGGTCTCGAAGCTTTCTTT
TRBJ2-7	TRBV9	NA	NA	CASSVEADLPYEQYF	TGTGCCAGCAGCGTAGAGGCAGATCTTCCCTACGAGCAGTACTTC
TRBJ1-2	TRBV19	NA	NA	CASSIEGGPYGYTF	TGTGCCAGTAGTATTGAGGGGGGGCCCTATGGCTACACCTTC
TRBJ2-5	TRBV14	NA	NA	CASSQPNHSPTALIGETQYF	TGTGCCAGCAGCCAACCCAACCATTCTCCCACGGCCCTAATCGGAGAGACCCAGTACTTC
TRBJ1-1	TRBV6-5	TRBD1	once	CASSTTGGRTEAFF	TGTGCCAGCAGTACGACAGGGGGCCGGACTGAAGCTTTCTTT
TRBJ2-7	TRBV6-6	TRBD1	NA	CASSLSFGDRGSYEQYF	TGTGCCAGCAGTCTCTCCTTCGGGGACAGGGGTTCCTACGAGCAGTACTTC
TRBJ2-1	TRBV7-6	NA	NA	CASSLGGPLTYNEQFF	TGTGCCAGCAGCTTAGGAGGACCTCTTACCTACAATGAGCAGTTCTTC
TRBJ2-2	TRBV5-1	TRBD1	NA	CASSPRTGTGELFF	TGCGCCAGCAGCCCCCGGACAGGGACCGGGGAGCTGTTTTTT
TRBJ1-5	TRBV6-5	NA	NA	CATAGGTNQPQHF	TGTGCCACCGCGGGGGGAACCAATCAGCCCCAGCATTTT
TRBJ2-1	TRBV5-4	NA	NA	CASSLEDSSYNEQFF	TGTGCCAGCAGCTTGGAGGATAGCTCCTACAATGAGCAGTTCTTC
TRBJ2-1	TRBV5-8	NA	NA	CASSLGGVPYNEQFF	TGTGCCAGCAGCTTGGGCGGGGTCCCATACAATGAGCAGTTCTTC
TRBJ1-2	TRBV6-1	TRBD1	NA	CASIQRDRGPDGYTF	TGTGCCAGCATCCAGAGGGACAGGGGCCCTGATGGCTACACCTTC
TRBJ2-3	TRBV15	NA	once	CATSRVRGADSSTDTQYF	TGTGCCACCAGCAGGGTGCGGGGAGCGGACAGTAGCACAGATACGCAGTATTTT